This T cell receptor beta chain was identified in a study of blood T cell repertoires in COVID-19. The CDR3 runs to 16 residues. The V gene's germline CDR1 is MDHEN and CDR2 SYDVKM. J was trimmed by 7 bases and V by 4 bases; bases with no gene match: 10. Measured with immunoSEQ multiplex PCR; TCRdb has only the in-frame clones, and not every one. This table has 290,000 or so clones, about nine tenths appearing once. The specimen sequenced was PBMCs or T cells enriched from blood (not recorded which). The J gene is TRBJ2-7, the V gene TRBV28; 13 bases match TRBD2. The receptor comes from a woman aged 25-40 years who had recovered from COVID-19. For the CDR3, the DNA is TGTGCCAGCAGTTCGCCCGGGACTAGCGGGAAGGTAGAGCAGTACTTC. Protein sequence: CASSSPGTSGKVEQYF.